This T cell receptor beta chain was recovered during a study of cytomegalovirus exposure and HLA in healthy donors. Trimming stripped 4 bases from V and 0 bases from J, with 11 bases between. The CDR3 is 14 amino acids. Germline values: CDR1 SGHNT, CDR2 YYREEE (reference sequence). In the PCR, 60 Vbeta and 13 Jbeta primers were used. The protocol was immunoSEQ multiplex PCR, while the TCRdb copy is restricted to in-frame clones and leaves out a portion. Of about 190,000 clones listed, roughly 80% are singletons. The sequence was collected from a male donor in good health and CMV-seronegative. The genes are TRBV5-4 and TRBJ2-7, with D unclear. The sample consisted of PBMCs. CDR3 sequence reads: CASSPQLSSYEQYF. The CDR3 DNA sequence: TGTGCCAGCAGCCCCCAACTTAGCTCCTACGAGCAGTACTTC. The full variable domain, rest sourced from reference TRBV5-4 and TRBJ2-7, is ETGVTQSPTHLIKTRGQQVTLRCSSQSGHNTVSWYQQALGQGPQFIFQYYREEENGRGNFPPRFSGLQFPNYSSELNVNALELDDSALYLCASSPQLSSYEQYFGPGTRLTVT.